The rows below give T cell receptor beta chains drawn from one sample of a study of identical twins. TCRdb reanalysed the 5' RACE reads using MiXCR and keeps one entry per CDR3 protein. The sample yields 1.5 million or so distinct CDR3 sequences, roughly a third seen once. Sequencing was done on a sample of cord blood. These receptors came from a newborn girl in good health. CDR3s include the opening cysteine and the closing phenylalanine or tryptophan. A D gene is named only where the DNA matches it firmly. For some rows the clone size is stated as once, few or many, or as a class when expanded; others skip it.

clone size | D gene | J gene | V gene | CDR3 protein | CDR3 DNA
. | . | TRBJ2-7 | TRBV14 | CASSQVPGVVHNEQYF | TGTGCCAGCAGCCAAGTACCCGGGGTTGTCCACAATGAGCAGTACTTC
few | . | TRBJ2-3 | TRBV10-3 | CAIRLADLGPDTQYF | TGTGCCATCAGATTAGCGGATCTGGGGCCAGATACGCAGTATTTT
few | TRBD1 | TRBJ2-1 | TRBV11-1 | CASSLGFLRDRGDNEQFF | TGTGCCAGCAGCTTAGGGTTTTTAAGGGACAGGGGGGACAATGAGCAGTTCTTC
few | . | TRBJ1-2 | TRBV6-4 | CASSDSSMNRRVYGYTF | TGTGCCAGCAGTGACTCGAGTATGAACAGGCGCGTCTATGGCTACACCTTC
once | TRBD2 | TRBJ2-5 | TRBV9 | CASSGSGRGNEQYF | TGTGCCAGCAGCGGAAGCGGGAGGGGAAATGAGCAGTACTTC
once | TRBD2 | TRBJ2-3 | TRBV14 | CASSQYLAGGPDSPDTQYF | TGTGCCAGCAGCCAATACCTAGCGGGGGGGCCGGATTCCCCAGATACGCAGTATTTT
. | . | TRBJ2-4 | TRBV5-6 | CASSLADRQYF | TGTGCCAGCAGCTTGGCCGACAGGCAGTACTTC
once | . | TRBJ2-5 | TRBV20-1 | CSARPARQGLDWETQYF | TGCAGTGCTAGACCAGCCCGGCAGGGTCTGGATTGGGAGACCCAGTACTTC
. | . | TRBJ2-1 | TRBV20-1 | CSAPKVRDQFF | TGCAGTGCCCCTAAAGTAAGGGACCAGTTCTTC
. | . | TRBJ1-2 | TRBV19 | CATGATPGYGYTF | TGTGCCACCGGCGCCACGCCAGGATATGGCTACACCTTC
. | . | TRBJ1-2 | TRBV28 | CASSDGDGGTINYGYTF | TGTGCCAGCAGTGACGGGGACGGGGGTACAATAAACTATGGCTACACCTTC
. | TRBD1 | TRBJ1-4 | TRBV7-6 | CASSQQGSEKLFF | TGTGCCAGCAGCCAACAGGGGAGTGAAAAACTGTTTTTT
. | . | TRBJ2-7 | TRBV3-1 | CASSPYPSRYNEQYF | TGTGCCAGCAGTCCCTACCCCAGTCGATACAATGAGCAGTACTTC
few | . | TRBJ2-4 | TRBV28 | CASSLMRLGAKNIQYF | TGTGCCAGCAGTTTAATGCGACTTGGGGCCAAAAACATTCAGTACTTC
few | TRBD1 | TRBJ2-4 | TRBV28 | CASSTGGLAKNIQYF | TGTGCCAGCAGTACAGGGGGTCTAGCCAAAAACATTCAGTACTTC
. | TRBD2 | TRBJ2-1 | TRBV12-3/TRBV12-4 | CASKLAVTYPYNEQFF | TGTGCCAGCAAACTAGCGGTTACATATCCCTACAATGAGCAGTTCTTC
. | . | TRBJ2-3 | TRBV20-1 | CSARRATSTDTQYF | TGCAGTGCTAGAAGGGCTACTAGCACAGATACGCAGTATTTT
. | TRBD2 | TRBJ2-1 | TRBV30 | CAWTLHGLAGPNEQFF | TGTGCCTGGACTTTACACGGACTAGCGGGGCCCAATGAGCAGTTCTTC
. | . | TRBJ2-2 | TRBV10-3 | CAISVAVANTGELFF | TGTGCCATCAGCGTAGCGGTTGCGAACACCGGGGAGCTGTTTTTT
few | . | TRBJ2-7 | TRBV11-1 | CASSLAHTYEQYF | TGTGCCAGCAGCTTAGCACACACCTACGAGCAGTACTTC
. | TRBD1 | TRBJ1-1 | TRBV7-9 | CASSLRGLHEAFF | TGTGCCAGCAGCTTGAGGGGGCTACATGAAGCTTTCTTT
few | TRBD2 | TRBJ2-5 | TRBV29-1 | CSVSGGVGETQYF | TGCAGCGTTTCGGGGGGGGTTGGAGAGACCCAGTACTTC
few | . | TRBJ2-3 | TRBV20-1 | CSANSGLWPGESTDTQYF | TGCAGTGCTAACTCCGGACTCTGGCCGGGAGAGAGCACAGATACGCAGTATTTT
. | TRBD2 | TRBJ2-3 | TRBV2 | CASGRTSGITDTQYF | TGTGCCAGCGGAAGGACTAGCGGTATCACAGATACGCAGTATTTT
many | TRBD2 | TRBJ2-5 | TRBV5-1 | CASSLELRERVETQYF | TGCGCCAGCAGCTTGGAATTGCGGGAGAGGGTAGAGACCCAGTACTTC
. | . | TRBJ2-1 | TRBV24-1 | CATSDFGSYNEQFF | TGTGCCACCAGTGATTTCGGAAGCTACAATGAGCAGTTCTTC
few | . | TRBJ1-2 | TRBV21-1 | CASSKGVANYGYTF | TGTGCCAGCAGCAAAGGGGTAGCTAACTATGGCTACACCTTC
few | . | TRBJ2-4 | TRBV4-1 | CASSQDRGKYGTSLQYF | TGCGCCAGCAGCCAAGATCGGGGGAAATACGGGACATCCCTTCAGTACTTC
few | . | TRBJ1-6 | TRBV7-9 | CASSLSQVNSPLHF | TGTGCCAGCAGCTTAAGCCAGGTTAATTCACCCCTCCACTTT
. | TRBD2 | TRBJ2-7 | TRBV7-9 | CASSFRSSGGASYNEQYF | TGTGCCAGCAGCTTCCGATCTAGCGGGGGGGCCTCCTACAATGAGCAGTACTTC
. | TRBD2 | TRBJ2-1 | TRBV7-2 | CASSKRTSGFYNEQFF | TGTGCCAGCAGCAAACGGACTAGCGGATTCTACAATGAGCAGTTCTTC
. | . | TRBJ2-5 | TRBV5-1 | CASRKSEQETQYF | TGCGCCAGCAGGAAGTCCGAACAAGAGACCCAGTACTTC
few | . | TRBJ1-5 | TRBV7-2 | CASSLVGDGSQPQHF | TGTGCCAGCAGCTTAGTTGGGGACGGCAGTCAGCCCCAGCATTTT
. | . | TRBJ1-1 | TRBV29-1 | CSVGPGRRTEAFF | TGCAGCGTTGGCCCAGGGAGGAGGACTGAAGCTTTCTTT
. | . | TRBJ2-3 | TRBV20-1 | CSASLASADTQYF | TGCAGTGCTAGTCTAGCAAGTGCAGATACGCAGTATTTT
. | . | TRBJ1-2 | TRBV10-3 | CATAGTTNYGYTF | TGTGCCACCGCAGGAACTACTAACTATGGCTACACCTTC
few | TRBD2 | TRBJ2-7 | TRBV4-1 | CASSPGTTSYNEQYF | TGCGCCAGCAGCCCCGGGACTACGTCCTACAATGAGCAGTACTTC
. | TRBD2 | TRBJ2-3 | TRBV20-1 | CSARDIETSGSTDTQYF | TGCAGTGCTAGAGACATCGAGACTAGCGGCAGCACAGATACGCAGTATTTT
few | TRBD1 | TRBJ1-2 | TRBV27 | CASRTLDRVIGYTF | TGTGCCAGCAGGACCCTAGACAGGGTAATCGGCTACACCTTC
many | . | TRBJ2-1 | TRBV29-1 | CSVGDEQFF | TGCAGCGTTGGGGATGAGCAGTTCTTC
few | . | TRBJ1-6 | TRBV7-9 | CASSLSLGGGSPLHF | TGTGCCAGCAGCTTAAGTTTGGGTGGGGGTTCACCCCTCCACTTT
few | . | TRBJ1-6 | TRBV25-1 | CASSEAWNSPLHF | TGTGCCAGCAGTGAGGCGTGGAATTCACCCCTCCACTTT
. | TRBD2 | TRBJ2-5 | TRBV3-1 | CASSHLAGAYETQYF | TGTGCCAGCAGCCACCTAGCGGGAGCCTACGAGACCCAGTACTTC
few | . | TRBJ1-2 | TRBV20-1 | CSAAGPNYGYTF | TGCAGTGCTGCAGGCCCTAACTATGGCTACACCTTC
few | TRBD1 | TRBJ1-1 | TRBV28 | CASSNRDRGDMNTEAFF | TGTGCCAGCAGTAACCGGGACAGGGGCGATATGAACACTGAAGCTTTCTTT
. | . | TRBJ2-7 | TRBV3-1 | CASSQKALSYEQYF | TGTGCCAGCAGCCAAAAGGCACTATCCTACGAGCAGTACTTC
. | . | TRBJ2-1 | TRBV6-1 | CASSGIGSYNEQFF | TGTGCCAGCAGCGGGATCGGCTCCTACAATGAGCAGTTCTTC
. | TRBD1 | TRBJ1-1 | TRBV20-1 | CSARSAGQGSWTEAFF | TGCAGTGCTAGATCGGCGGGACAGGGAAGTTGGACTGAAGCTTTCTTT
. | TRBD1 | TRBJ1-1 | TRBV5-1 | CASSLDDRAVAFF | TGCGCCAGCAGCTTGGACGACAGGGCGGTAGCTTTCTTT
few | . | TRBJ2-4 | TRBV12-3/TRBV12-4 | CASGFSKNIQYF | TGTGCCAGCGGGTTTTCCAAAAACATTCAGTACTTC
. | . | TRBJ2-7 | TRBV7-9 | CASSFVSGRSSYEQYF | TGTGCCAGCAGCTTTGTCTCGGGACGAAGCTCCTACGAGCAGTACTTC
. | . | TRBJ1-6 | TRBV3-1 | CASSQETQGRSPLHF | TGTGCCAGCAGCCAAGAAACCCAGGGTCGTTCACCCCTCCACTTT
few | TRBD1 | TRBJ1-5 | TRBV20-1 | CSARDRGKYSNQPQHF | TGCAGTGCTAGGGACAGGGGTAAATATAGCAATCAGCCCCAGCATTTT
few | . | TRBJ2-3 | TRBV14 | CASSQGWEAVEGTDTQYF | TGTGCCAGCAGCCAAGGATGGGAAGCGGTAGAAGGCACAGATACGCAGTATTTT
few | . | TRBJ2-3 | TRBV6-2/TRBV6-3 | CASRSWGGTQYF | TGTGCCAGCAGATCCTGGGGTGGTACGCAGTATTTT